This TCR beta chain was identified in a study of blood T cell repertoires in COVID-19. Study details: Sources were T cells, B-cell-depleted T cells, or PBMCs; the material itself was cDNA or gDNA.

TCRdb keeps only in-frame clones here, not all; method: immunoSEQ multiplex PCR. The repertoire holds about 260,000 clones, with over 75% as singletons. CDR1 and CDR2 from the germline V gene are MNHEY and SMNVEV (reference sequence). This CDR3 comprises 16 residues. V lost 4 bases, J lost 3 bases, and 8 bases stayed unmatched. The sequencing input was PBMCs or T cells enriched from blood (not recorded which). V usage is TRBV27 and J usage is TRBJ1-5; 8 nucleotides line up with TRBD1. The clonotype comes from a middle-aged woman who had been exposed to COVID-19. The CDR3 loop reads CASSSRTGWNNQPQHF. The CDR3 DNA sequence: TGTGCCAGCAGTTCGCGGACAGGGTGGAACAATCAGCCCCAGCATTTT.